This is a list of T cell receptor beta chains from one sample in a study of T cells in Graves' hyperthyroidism and ophthalmopathy. Each CDR3 protein gets one entry after TCRdb re-called the multiplex PCR reads with MiXCR. Counted here are 550,000 to 650,000 distinct CDR3 sequences, 12% to 15% occurring once; the ten biggest clones make up around 13%. The sequencing sample was made of blood. Source of these receptors: a woman aged 40-49 years with Graves' hyperthyroidism. Both conserved end residues are part of each CDR3. A D gene is named only where the DNA matches it firmly.

cdr3_aa	v_call	d_call	j_call
CASIETSGSYEQFF	TRBV19	TRBD2	TRBJ2-1
CASSLMVGTEAFF	TRBV11-2	NA	TRBJ1-1
CASKELVTDTQYF	TRBV6-2/TRBV6-3	NA	TRBJ2-3
CSAFSRTDVNTEAFF	TRBV20-1	NA	TRBJ1-1
CAWTYRQGGGYGYTF	TRBV30	NA	TRBJ1-2
CASSFLGLNTEAFF	TRBV27	NA	TRBJ1-1
CASSLAGWEDNEQFF	TRBV9	TRBD2	TRBJ2-1
CASSLRAPGELFF	TRBV12-3/TRBV12-4	NA	TRBJ2-2
CASSLDYRVNTEAFF	TRBV7-8	NA	TRBJ1-1
CASSRSPDPPGETQYF	TRBV4-2	NA	TRBJ2-5
CSARVGTGSSYEQYF	TRBV20-1	NA	TRBJ2-7
CASSSAGRTEAFF	TRBV12-3/TRBV12-4	NA	TRBJ1-1
CASSQLRGGTREKLFF	TRBV14	NA	TRBJ1-4
CSATRTAGNEQFF	TRBV20-1	NA	TRBJ2-1
CASTRMAGVYNEQFF	TRBV3-1	TRBD2	TRBJ2-1
CASSLTGFGEKLFF	TRBV28	TRBD1	TRBJ1-4
CASSSRTSGIRNEQFF	TRBV19	TRBD2	TRBJ2-1
CSARDRRVIGGPRAEAFF	TRBV20-1	NA	TRBJ1-1
CASSPAYRVREQETQYF	TRBV28	NA	TRBJ2-5
CASSLIRARQPQHF	TRBV12-3/TRBV12-4	NA	TRBJ1-5
CASRRQGYTEAFF	TRBV27	TRBD1	TRBJ1-1
CASSLVGGGVSSYNEQFF	TRBV5-1	NA	TRBJ2-1
CASSLGYGYTEAFF	TRBV11-2	NA	TRBJ1-1
CASWTGEGNTEAFF	TRBV6-1	NA	TRBJ1-1
CASTADRGPQETQYF	TRBV19	TRBD1	TRBJ2-5
CAISGTLAGSPLHF	TRBV10-3	NA	TRBJ1-6
CAWNTGEETQYF	TRBV30	TRBD1	TRBJ2-5
CASSKLASSGNEQFF	TRBV7-9	NA	TRBJ2-1
CASSLTGLATNEQFF	TRBV7-8	TRBD2	TRBJ2-1
CATSRTGDTEAFF	TRBV15	TRBD1	TRBJ1-1
CSATTPGDEKLFF	TRBV20-1	NA	TRBJ1-4
CASSLAVYRAKATEAFF	TRBV11-2	NA	TRBJ1-1
CASRRDRQANYGYTF	TRBV28	NA	TRBJ1-2
CASSQEGGRNIQYF	TRBV3-1	NA	TRBJ2-4
CASSFGGAGDTIYF	TRBV5-6	NA	TRBJ1-3
CSASSRAEPRDTQYF	TRBV20-1	NA	TRBJ2-3
CASSLLAGHEQFF	TRBV28	NA	TRBJ2-1
CASSYFTGGRNEQFF	TRBV6-2/TRBV6-3	TRBD1	TRBJ2-1
CASSQQGLPQETQYF	TRBV2	NA	TRBJ2-5
CASSWQANAEAFF	TRBV28	NA	TRBJ1-1
CSVAGTRSTDTQYF	TRBV29-1	NA	TRBJ2-3
CASVAGNNEQFF	TRBV12-5	NA	TRBJ2-1
CASSLRVGGKGEQFF	TRBV28	TRBD1	TRBJ2-1
CASSQETGGSGRGEKLFF	TRBV4-1	TRBD1	TRBJ1-4
CASSQALYNEQFF	TRBV5-6	NA	TRBJ2-1
CASSQVKSPLHF	TRBV27	NA	TRBJ1-6